The 25 T cell receptor beta chains given below trace back to one sample, sequenced in a study of beta chain features in type 1 diabetes. Reverse transcribing all isolated RNA meant expressed TCRB transcripts were sequenced. Some clones are missing from TCRdb's copy, which holds only in-frame ones; the method was immunoSEQ multiplex PCR. The sample gives 130,000 to 150,000 clones, under 11% of which show up once; roughly 1.4% is in the top ten. The sequenced sample was naive CD4+ T cells from blood. The receptors were gathered from a man younger than 35 in good health.

This clone was picked up many times. The chain is built from TRBV14 and TRBJ2-1; a possible D gene is TRBD1 (5 bases). The germline V gene encodes CDR1 SGHDN and CDR2 FVKESK. This CDR3 region has 14 residues. V was pared by 0 bases and J by 8 bases, with 11 bases between. The CDR3 DNA reads as TGTGCCAGCAGCCAAGAGGGCTGGGGCCATGAGCAGTTCTTC. This gives the protein CASSQEGWGHEQFF. The full variable domain, in which reference TRBV14 and TRBJ2-1 provide the parts outside the CDR3, is EAGVTQFPSHSVIEKGQTVTLRCDPISGHDNLYWYRRVMGKEIKFLLHFVKESKQDESGMPNNRFLAERTGGTYSTLKVQPAELEDSGVYFCASSQEGWGHEQFFGPGTRLTVL.

The genes are TRBV5-4 and TRBJ2-5, with 7 nucleotides matching TRBD1. Germline values: CDR1 SGHNT, CDR2 YYREEE (reference sequence). After removal of 2 bases from V and 3 bases from J, the junction contained 7 bases not matched to a gene. The CDR3 consists of 15 residues. In DNA form, the CDR3 reads TGTGCCAGCAGCTTCTACAGGACAGGAAAAGAGACCCAGTACTTC. Translated: CASSFYRTGKETQYF. The full variable domain, in which reference TRBV5-4 and TRBJ2-5 provide the parts outside the CDR3, is ETGVTQSPTHLIKTRGQQVTLRCSSQSGHNTVSWYQQALGQGPQFIFQYYREEENGRGNFPPRFSGLQFPNYSSELNVNALELDDSALYLCASSFYRTGKETQYFGPGTRLLVL.

The genes are TRBV5-1 and TRBJ2-2, with D unresolved. The germline V gene has CDR1 SGHRS and CDR2 YFSETQ. There are 15 residues in the CDR3. V was cut by 0 bases and J by 0 bases, with 6 bases left in between. The CDR3 loop is CASSLAGANTGELFF. The DNA of the CDR3 is TGCGCCAGCAGCTTGGCAGGCGCGAACACCGGGGAGCTGTTTTTT.

This clone was observed once. The CDR3 protein is CASSQPTRTPYGYTF. Written as DNA, the CDR3 is TGCGCCAGCAGCCAACCCACGCGCACTCCCTATGGCTACACCTTC. V is TRBV4-1 and J is TRBJ1-2; no clear D gene. This CDR3 spans 15 amino acids. Between the trimmed V and J ends, which lost 2 bases and 4 bases, there was a span of 14 bases. The germline V gene encodes CDR1 MGHRA and CDR2 YSYEKL.

This clone turned up a few times. The rearrangement joins TRBV11-2 to TRBJ2-2, with D unresolved. From germline, CDR1 is SGHAT and CDR2 FQNNGV. Deletions cut 3 bases from V and 3 bases from J, with 5 bases between. CDR3 length equals 13 residues. CDR3 amino acids: CASSLRDTGELFF. CDR3 sequence (DNA): TGTGCCAGCAGCTTGAGAGACACCGGGGAGCTGTTTTTT.

This clone appeared a few times. The chain couples TRBV7-9 to TRBJ1-2; possible D gene TRBD1, 6 bases. The CDR3 consists of 14 residues. V was trimmed by 5 bases and J by 6 bases, leaving 16 bases between them. Germline V lookup: CDR1 SEHNR, CDR2 FQNEAQ (reference sequence). CDR3 nucleotide sequence: TGTGCCAGCAGCATCGAGGGGGGGGCGGATGGCTACACCTTC. Translating it yields CASSIEGGADGYTF.

This clone has ten or more counts. The rearrangement uses TRBV7-2 and TRBJ2-5; the D gene is possibly TRBD1 (5 bases). V gave up 0 bases and J gave up 5 bases, with 7 bases separating them. The CDR3 spans 13 residues. Germline CDR1 reads SGHTA; CDR2 reads FQGNSA. CDR3 amino acids: CASSLAGAETQYF. DNA of the CDR3: TGTGCCAGCAGCTTAGCTGGGGCTGAGACCCAGTACTTC.

The chain joins TRBV6-5 to TRBJ1-1; TRBD1 is a possible D gene (5 bases). Between the trimmed V and J ends, which lost 6 bases and 5 bases, there was a span of 13 bases. The V gene's germline CDR1 is MNHEY and CDR2 SVGAGI. The CDR3 totals 13 residues. This chain's CDR3 is CASRGWGGTEAFF. CDR3 DNA: TGTGCCAGCAGGGGGTGGGGGGGAACTGAAGCTTTCTTT.

This clone was seen more than once but under ten times. The CDR3 DNA reads as TGCGCCAGCAGCACGGAGGGACTGGAGACCCAGTACTTC. It codes for CASSTEGLETQYF. The gene calls are TRBV5-1 and TRBJ2-5, with D possibly matching TRBD2 (6 bases). This CDR3 spans 13 amino acids. Trimming removed 4 bases at V and 5 bases at J, with 12 bases between. CDR1 is SGHRS and CDR2 is YFSETQ in the germline V gene.

This clone was seen only a few times. This rearrangement joins TRBV14 to TRBJ2-3; TRBD2 aligns across 7 bases. J was trimmed by 3 bases and V by 2 bases; bases with no gene match: 5. The CDR3 has 15 residues. Germline CDR1 and CDR2: SGHDN and FVKESK. The CDR3 DNA reads TGTGCCAGCAGCCAACGGGTGGGAGGGACAGATACGCAGTATTTT. This gives the protein CASSQRVGGTDTQYF.

This sequence joins TRBV4-3 and TRBJ1-4; D is ambiguous. The CDR3 spans 12 residues. Germline assignment: CDR1 LGHNA and CDR2 YSLEER. V lost 0 bases and J 7 bases, leaving 3 bases between the germline ends. CDR3 protein: CASSQDLEKLFF. DNA for the CDR3: TGCGCCAGCAGCCAAGATCTTGAAAAACTGTTTTTT.

This clone came up a few times. V is TRBV14 and J is TRBJ2-5, with D unclear. The germline gives CDR1 SGHDN, CDR2 FVKESK. The CDR3 sequence is 13 residues long. V gave up 0 bases and J gave up 2 bases, with 4 bases separating them. The CDR3 reads CASSQERQETQYF. In DNA, the CDR3 is TGTGCCAGCAGCCAAGAGCGGCAAGAGACCCAGTACTTC.

The rearrangement links TRBV7-2 to TRBJ1-1, with D hard to call. The CDR3 has 14 amino acids. Germline loops: CDR1 SGHTA, CDR2 FQGNSA. V gave up 1 base and J gave up 0 bases, with 6 bases separating them. CDR3 region: CASSLGLLNTEAFF. DNA of the CDR3: TGTGCCAGCAGCTTAGGACTGCTGAACACTGAAGCTTTCTTT. The complete variable domain, with remaining parts taken from reference TRBV7-2 and TRBJ1-1, reads GAGVSQSPSNKVTEKGKDVELRCDPISGHTALYWYRQSLGQGLEFLIYFQGNSAPDKSGLPSDRFSAERTGGSVSTLTIQRTQQEDSAVYLCASSLGLLNTEAFFGQGTRLTVV.

The CDR3 sequence: CASSLEFQETQYF. The CDR3 DNA reads TGCGCCAGCAGCTTAGAGTTCCAAGAGACCCAGTACTTC. This sequence joins TRBV5-1 and TRBJ2-5; D is unresolved. V gave up 2 bases and J gave up 1 base, with 6 bases separating them. Germline V lookup: CDR1 SGHRS, CDR2 YFSETQ. The CDR3 is 13 amino acids.

The chain recombines TRBV2 with TRBJ1-6, with D possibly being TRBD1 (6 bases). V gave up 8 bases and J gave up 10 bases, with 15 bases separating them. Germline V gene sequence: CDR1 SNHLY, CDR2 FYNNEI. This CDR3 region has 13 residues. Here the CDR3 DNA reads TGTGCCAGCTTAGAGGGACATAGATCACCCCTCCACTTT. Amino acid sequence: CASLEGHRSPLHF.

Here the CDR3 DNA reads TGTGCCAGCAGTCCCCGGATAACAGGGTCGCCCCAGCATTTT. This gives the protein CASSPRITGSPQHF. V gene TRBV6-5 combines with J gene TRBJ1-5; D possibly corresponds to TRBD1 (6 bases). V was cut by 5 bases and J by 9 bases, with 17 bases left in between. The CDR3 length is 14 residues. Germline V gives CDR1 MNHEY, CDR2 SVGAGI.

This chain uses TRBV28 with TRBJ2-7, with a tentative D call TRBD1 (6 bases). The CDR3 spans 12 residues. V was shortened by 5 bases and J by 3 bases, with 8 bases between the two germline ends. Germline lookup yields CDR1 MDHEN and CDR2 SYDVKM. This CDR3 is CASSQQGYEQYF. As DNA, the CDR3 is TGTGCCAGCAGTCAACAGGGCTACGAGCAGTACTTC.

This clone has a count of ten or more. The chain joins TRBV2 to TRBJ1-1; no clear D. There are 13 residues in the CDR3. Per germline, CDR1 SNHLY and CDR2 FYNNEI. V lost 1 base, J lost 3 bases, and 6 bases lay in between. The CDR3: CASSEGEDTEAFF. The CDR3 region has the DNA TGTGCCAGCAGTGAAGGGGAGGACACTGAAGCTTTCTTT. Supplemented by reference TRBV2 and TRBJ1-1, the full variable domain reads EPEVTQTPSHQVTQMGQEVILRCVPISNHLYFYWYRQILGQKVEFLVSFYNNEISEKSEIFDDQFSVERPDGSNFTLKIRSTKLEDSAMYFCASSEGEDTEAFFGQGTRLTVV.

The gene calls are TRBV2 and TRBJ2-1; D ambiguous. Trimming shortened V by 6 bases and J by 4 bases, and 7 bases separated the two germline ends. This CDR3 spans 12 amino acids. CDR1 is SNHLY, CDR2 FYNNEI, per germline. The CDR3 sequence: CASSTEYNEQFF. CDR3 bases: TGTGCCAGCAGCACAGAGTACAATGAGCAGTTCTTC.

The rearrangement links TRBV30 to TRBJ1-5; no firm D call. CDR3 length: 13 residues. The germline V gene encodes CDR1 GTSNPN and CDR2 SVGIG (reference sequence). Trimming left V 0 bases short and J 1 base short, with 4 bases between. Written as DNA, the CDR3 is TGTGCCTGGAGTGTCGGGAGCAATCAGCCCCAGCATTTT. It yields the protein CAWSVGSNQPQHF.

This clone was seen a handful of times. The chain joins TRBV9 to TRBJ2-3; D not certain. The CDR3 consists of 14 residues. V was shortened by 0 bases and J by 0 bases, with 5 bases between the two germline ends. CDR1 is SGDLS and CDR2 is YYNGEE in the germline V gene. Here the CDR3 reads CASSVDMSTDTQYF. CDR3 nucleotide sequence: TGTGCCAGCAGCGTAGATATGAGCACAGATACGCAGTATTTT.

This clone has more than one count but fewer than ten. This sequence joins TRBV10-3 and TRBJ1-4; TRBD1 is a possible D gene (5 bases). Trimming removed 3 bases at V and 0 bases at J, with 5 bases between. The CDR3 runs to 14 residues. From germline, CDR1 is ENHRY and CDR2 SYGVKD. CDR3 sequence reads: CAISDRATNEKLFF. DNA for the CDR3: TGTGCCATCAGTGACAGGGCAACTAATGAAAAACTGTTTTTT.

The CDR3 reads CASSLGHPPRVDNQPQHF. The CDR3 bases are TGTGCCAGCAGCTTAGGACACCCGCCGAGAGTCGACAATCAGCCCCAGCATTTT. The chain is built from TRBV7-7 and TRBJ1-5, with no clear D. The CDR3 runs 18 residues. V was cut by 1 base and J by 3 bases, with 19 bases left in between. CDR1 and CDR2 from the germline V gene are SSHAT and FNYEAQ (reference sequence).

This clone was seen more than once but under ten times. The chain uses TRBV19 and TRBJ1-2; TRBD1 aligns across 9 bases. The germline V gene has CDR1 LNHDA and CDR2 SQIVND (reference sequence). The CDR3 totals 14 residues. J lost 7 bases, V lost 4 bases, and 7 bases had no gene match. The CDR3 protein is CASSTGQGTAGYTF. CDR3 DNA: TGTGCCAGTAGTACGGGACAGGGAACGGCTGGCTACACCTTC.

Many counts were recorded for this clone. The genes are TRBV7-9 and TRBJ2-5, with TRBD2 matching over 9 bases. The CDR3 consists of 16 residues. Germline CDR1 is SEHNR and CDR2 is FQNEAQ (reference sequence). V lost 5 bases and J lost 3; bases outside the gene matches: 10. CDR3 region: CASSRLAALYKETQYF. As DNA, the CDR3 is TGTGCCAGCAGCAGACTAGCGGCACTGTACAAAGAGACCCAGTACTTC.